Listed below are T cell receptor beta chains from one sample, sequenced in a study of T cell changes during pregnancy in multiple sclerosis. Measured with immunoSEQ multiplex PCR; TCRdb has only the in-frame clones, and not every one. The profile shows 38,000 or so clones, approximately 94% of them singletons. Material: CD4+ T cells from peripheral blood mononuclear cells, obtained in the second trimester of pregnancy. The receptors here all came from a female donor with multiple sclerosis, enrolled in a pregnancy study. Both conserved end residues are part of each CDR3. The D gene is left open where the match is weak. Clone size is shown for a subset of rows, as once, few, many or a class of expanded clone.

clone size	V gene	D gene	J gene	CDR3 protein	CDR3 DNA
NA	TRBV6-1	NA	TRBJ1-2	CASSEAIIAYGYTF	TGTGCCAGCAGTGAAGCGATCATAGCATATGGCTACACCTTC
NA	TRBV30	NA	TRBJ1-1	CAWNVQMNTEAFF	TGTGCCTGGAATGTCCAGATGAACACTGAAGCTTTCTTT
NA	TRBV28	TRBD2	TRBJ2-3	CASSTGLAGRTDTQYF	TGTGCCAGCAGTACCGGACTAGCGGGCCGCACAGATACGCAGTATTTT
NA	TRBV7-3	TRBD1	TRBJ1-2	CASSFGQGSGYTF	TGTGCCAGCAGCTTCGGACAGGGAAGTGGCTACACCTTC
NA	TRBV28	TRBD1	TRBJ1-1	CASSAPRQGPEAFF	TGTGCCAGCAGTGCCCCCAGACAGGGCCCTGAAGCTTTCTTT
once	TRBV18	TRBD2	TRBJ2-3	CASSPLTSGRRGDTQYF	TGTGCCAGCTCACCACTGACTAGCGGGAGAAGGGGAGATACGCAGTATTTT
NA	TRBV9	NA	TRBJ2-5	CASSVSGGTQYF	TGTGCCAGCAGCGTGAGCGGAGGGACCCAGTACTTC
NA	TRBV10-3	NA	TRBJ1-5	CAISGGDQPQHF	TGTGCCATCAGTGGGGGAGATCAGCCCCAGCATTTT
NA	TRBV6-4	TRBD1	TRBJ1-1	CASKPEQGVNTEAFF	TGTGCCAGCAAGCCCGAACAGGGGGTAAACACTGAAGCTTTCTTT
NA	TRBV4-1	TRBD2	TRBJ2-1	CASSQEWLRGLGDLEQFF	TGCGCCAGCAGCCAAGAGTGGCTTAGGGGACTAGGTGATCTTGAGCAGTTCTTC
NA	TRBV5-1	NA	TRBJ2-2	CASSLALSATGELFF	TGCGCCAGCAGCTTGGCCCTTAGTGCGACCGGGGAGCTGTTTTTT
NA	TRBV19	NA	TRBJ2-7	CARQLAEPREQYF	TGTGCCAGACAACTAGCCGAACCTAGGGAGCAGTACTTC
NA	TRBV5-1	NA	TRBJ1-1	CASSLGVRGMNTEAFF	TGCGCCAGCAGCTTGGGCGTCAGGGGTATGAACACTGAAGCTTTCTTT